This T cell receptor (beta chain) is from a study of shared clonotypes between healthy human individuals. In the study overall: A couple of women and a few men aged 18 to 49 served as donors. Study results and caveats: Sharing across four donors was highest in naive CD4 (roughly 5%) and lowest in memory CD8 (around 0.4%).

From germline, CDR1 is LGHNA and CDR2 YSLEER. The germline V and J ends were trimmed by 0 bases and 2 bases, with 11 bases remaining between them. There are 15 residues in the CDR3. The material for each subset, its genomic DNA, was split evenly across several immunoSEQ plates. Original processing notes: Without quality scores, immunoSEQ junctional reads could not be filtered like full-length reads. The table came from immunoSEQ multiplex PCR; TCRdb's copy has only in-frame clones and leaves some out. That table is the source of V, J and clone size, and D and trimming were worked out from the DNA. The data contain about 980,000 clones, roughly 72% of them singletons. This clone was counted at least ten times. Its target is unknown. Within the sample, other DNA sequences also encode this same CDR3.

The chain joins TRBV4-3 to TRBJ2-7; D ambiguous. Sequenced: memory CD4+ T cells sorted from blood. Indicated subset: CD45RA-negative fraction. The clonotype was recovered from a man younger than 35 in good health. The CDR3, as DNA: TGCGCCAGCAGCCAAGATCGAGCAGCAGCCTACGAGCAGTACTTC. Translating gives CASSQDRAAAYEQYF.